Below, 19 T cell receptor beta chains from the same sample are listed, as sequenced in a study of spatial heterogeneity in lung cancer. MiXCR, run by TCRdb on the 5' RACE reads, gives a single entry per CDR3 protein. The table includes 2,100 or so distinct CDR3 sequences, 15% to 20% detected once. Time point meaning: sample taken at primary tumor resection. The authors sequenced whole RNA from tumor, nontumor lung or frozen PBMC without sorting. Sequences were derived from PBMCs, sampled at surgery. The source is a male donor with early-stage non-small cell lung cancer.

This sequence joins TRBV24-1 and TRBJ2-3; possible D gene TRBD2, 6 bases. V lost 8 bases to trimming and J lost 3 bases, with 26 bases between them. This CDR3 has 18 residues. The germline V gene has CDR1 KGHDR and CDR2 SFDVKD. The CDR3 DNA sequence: TGTGCCACCATGACGGGCCTTATCGATACCAGCGGGACAGATACGCAGTATTTT. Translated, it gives CATMTGLIDTSGTDTQYF.

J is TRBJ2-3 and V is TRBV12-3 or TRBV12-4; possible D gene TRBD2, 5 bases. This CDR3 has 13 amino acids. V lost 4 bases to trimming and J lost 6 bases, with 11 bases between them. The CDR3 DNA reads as TGTGCCAGCAGTTCGGCGTGGAGGGATACGCAGTATTTT. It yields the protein CASSSAWRDTQYF.

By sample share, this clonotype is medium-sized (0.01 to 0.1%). The CDR3 sequence is CASALTRSGQEFRTEAFF. For the CDR3, the DNA is TGTGCCAGCGCCCTAACGAGGTCAGGGCAGGAATTCCGGACTGAAGCTTTCTTT. The chain joins TRBV28 to TRBJ1-1; D is perhaps TRBD1 (5 bases). V was cut by 8 bases and J by 5 bases, with 30 bases left in between. The CDR3 contains 18 residues. From germline, CDR1 is MDHEN and CDR2 SYDVKM.

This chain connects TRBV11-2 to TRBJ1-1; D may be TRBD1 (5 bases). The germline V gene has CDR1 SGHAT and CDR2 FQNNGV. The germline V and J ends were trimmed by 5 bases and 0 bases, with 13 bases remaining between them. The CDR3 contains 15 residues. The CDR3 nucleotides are TGTGCCAGCAGCCTGAGGGGCGGATTGAACACTGAAGCTTTCTTT. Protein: CASSLRGGLNTEAFF.

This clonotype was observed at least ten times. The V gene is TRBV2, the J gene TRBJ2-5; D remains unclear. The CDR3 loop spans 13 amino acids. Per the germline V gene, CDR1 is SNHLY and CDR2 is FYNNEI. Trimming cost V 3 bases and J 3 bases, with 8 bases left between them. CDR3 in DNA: TGTGCCAGCAGTGAGGGTCTTGAAGAGACCCAGTACTTC. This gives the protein CASSEGLEETQYF.

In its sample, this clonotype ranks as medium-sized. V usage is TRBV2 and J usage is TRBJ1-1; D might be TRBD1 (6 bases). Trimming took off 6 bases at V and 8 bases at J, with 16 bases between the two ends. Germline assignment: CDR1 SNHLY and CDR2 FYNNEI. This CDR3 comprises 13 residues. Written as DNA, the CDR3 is TGTGCCAGCAGACCGGGACACGGAAACGAAGCTTTCTTT. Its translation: CASRPGHGNEAFF.

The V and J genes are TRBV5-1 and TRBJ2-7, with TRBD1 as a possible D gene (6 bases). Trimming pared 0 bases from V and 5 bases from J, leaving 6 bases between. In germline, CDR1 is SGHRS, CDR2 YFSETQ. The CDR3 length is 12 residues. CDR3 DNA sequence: TGCGCCAGCAGCTTGGCAGGGGACGAGCAGTACTTC. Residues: CASSLAGDEQYF.

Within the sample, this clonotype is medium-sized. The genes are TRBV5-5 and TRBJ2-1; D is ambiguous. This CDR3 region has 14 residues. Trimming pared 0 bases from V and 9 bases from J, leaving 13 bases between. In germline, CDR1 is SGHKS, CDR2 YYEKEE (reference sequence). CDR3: CASSLGLSDGEQFF. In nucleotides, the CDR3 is TGTGCCAGCAGCTTGGGGCTCAGCGACGGTGAGCAGTTCTTC.

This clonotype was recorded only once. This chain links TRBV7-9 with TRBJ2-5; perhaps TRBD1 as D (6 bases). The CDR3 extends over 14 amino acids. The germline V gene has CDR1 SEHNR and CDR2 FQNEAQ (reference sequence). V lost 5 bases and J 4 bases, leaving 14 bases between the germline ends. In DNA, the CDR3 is TGTGCCAGCAGCCCATTCCGGGACACAGAGACCCAGTACTTC. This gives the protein CASSPFRDTETQYF.

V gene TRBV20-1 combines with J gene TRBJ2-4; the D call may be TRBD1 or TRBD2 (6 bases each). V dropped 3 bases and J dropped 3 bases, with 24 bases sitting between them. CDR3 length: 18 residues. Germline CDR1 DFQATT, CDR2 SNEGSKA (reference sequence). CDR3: CSASRARGQLRDKNIQYF. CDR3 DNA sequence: TGCAGTGCTAGTCGTGCGCGGGGACAACTGCGGGACAAAAACATTCAGTACTTC.

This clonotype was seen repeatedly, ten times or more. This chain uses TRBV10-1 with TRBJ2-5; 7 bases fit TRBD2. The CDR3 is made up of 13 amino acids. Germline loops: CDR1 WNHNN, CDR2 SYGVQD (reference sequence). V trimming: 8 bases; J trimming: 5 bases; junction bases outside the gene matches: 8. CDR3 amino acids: CASPRTSSETQYF. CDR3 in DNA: TGCGCCAGCCCAAGGACTAGTTCTGAGACCCAGTACTTC.

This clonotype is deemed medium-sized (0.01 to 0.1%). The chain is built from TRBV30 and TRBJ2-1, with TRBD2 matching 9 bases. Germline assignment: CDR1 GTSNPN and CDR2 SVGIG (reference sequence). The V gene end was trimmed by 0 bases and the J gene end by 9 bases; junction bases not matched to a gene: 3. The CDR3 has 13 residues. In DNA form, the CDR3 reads TGTGCCTGGAGTGTACTAGCGGGTGGTGAGCAGTTCTTC. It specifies CAWSVLAGGEQFF.

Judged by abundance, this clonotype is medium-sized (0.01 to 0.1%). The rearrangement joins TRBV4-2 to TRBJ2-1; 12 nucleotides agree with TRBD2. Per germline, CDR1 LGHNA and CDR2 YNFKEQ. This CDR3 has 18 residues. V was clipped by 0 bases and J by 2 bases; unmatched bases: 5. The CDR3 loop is CASSQDVLAGGTYNEQFF. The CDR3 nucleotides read TGTGCCAGCAGCCAAGATGTACTAGCGGGGGGTACCTACAATGAGCAGTTCTTC.

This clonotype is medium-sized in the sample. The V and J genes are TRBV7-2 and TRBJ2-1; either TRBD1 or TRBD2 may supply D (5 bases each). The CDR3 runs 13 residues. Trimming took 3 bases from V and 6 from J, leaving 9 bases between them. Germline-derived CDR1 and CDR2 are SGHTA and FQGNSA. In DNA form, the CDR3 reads TGTGCCAGCAGCTTGGGGGAAATCAATGAGCAGTTCTTC. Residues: CASSLGEINEQFF.

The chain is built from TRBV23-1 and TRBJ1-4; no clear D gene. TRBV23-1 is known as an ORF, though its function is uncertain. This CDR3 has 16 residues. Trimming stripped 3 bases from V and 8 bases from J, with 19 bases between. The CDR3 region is CASSQHPGLRREKLFF. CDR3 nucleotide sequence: TGCGCCAGCAGTCAGCATCCCGGGCTAAGGAGGGAAAAACTGTTTTTT.

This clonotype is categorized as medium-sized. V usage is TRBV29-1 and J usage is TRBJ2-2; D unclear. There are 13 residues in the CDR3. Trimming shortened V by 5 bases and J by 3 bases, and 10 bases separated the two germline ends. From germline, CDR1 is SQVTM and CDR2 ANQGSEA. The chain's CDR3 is CSVFRPDTGELFF. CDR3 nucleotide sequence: TGCAGCGTTTTTAGACCGGACACCGGGGAGCTGTTTTTT.

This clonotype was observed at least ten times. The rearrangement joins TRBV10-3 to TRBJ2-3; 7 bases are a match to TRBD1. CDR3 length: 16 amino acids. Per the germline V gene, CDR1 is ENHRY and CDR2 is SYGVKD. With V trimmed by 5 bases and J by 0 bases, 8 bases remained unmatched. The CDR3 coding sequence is TGTGCCATCAGTCCGGGACAGAAAACTAGCACAGATACGCAGTATTTT. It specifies CAISPGQKTSTDTQYF.

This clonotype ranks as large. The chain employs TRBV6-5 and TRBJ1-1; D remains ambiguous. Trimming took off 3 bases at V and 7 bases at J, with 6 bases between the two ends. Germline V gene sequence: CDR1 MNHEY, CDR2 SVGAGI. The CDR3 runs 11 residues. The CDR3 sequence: CASSYSDEAFF. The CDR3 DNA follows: TGTGCCAGCAGTTATTCCGATGAAGCTTTCTTT.

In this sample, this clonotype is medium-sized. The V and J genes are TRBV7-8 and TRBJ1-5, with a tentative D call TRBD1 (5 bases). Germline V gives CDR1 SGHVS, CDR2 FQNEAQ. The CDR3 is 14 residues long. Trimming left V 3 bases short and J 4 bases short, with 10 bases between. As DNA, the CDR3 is TGTGCCAGCAGCTTCCGGGGGATTAATCAGCCCCAGCATTTT. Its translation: CASSFRGINQPQHF.